Below, one TCR beta chain is given with its context. Antigen unknown. The source of the sample is a study of vaccination effects on CD4 cells after COVID-19. Antigen-specific CD4+ T cells expanded by the ViraFEST assay with viral peptide pools were then sequenced. A roughly 10-day culture period preceded the isolation of CD4+ T cells. Each participant was administered two doses of either the BNT162b2 or the mRNA-1273 vaccine. Supplemented with around 9.6 IU/ml IL-2 and about 10 ug/ml peptides, two million PBMC per well were kept in culture. The protocol was immunoSEQ multiplex PCR, while the TCRdb copy is restricted to in-frame clones and leaves out a portion. The sample has over 25,000 clones, about 80% seen once; the top ten hold around 1.4%. CDR1 and CDR2 from the germline V gene are KGHSH and LQKENI. The CDR3 loop spans 14 amino acids. V was shortened by 6 bases and J by 2 bases, with 11 bases between the two germline ends.

The sample consisted of CD4+ T cells from PBMCs cultured with HCoV-NL63 spike peptides, taken after COVID-19 vaccination. The sequence was collected from a human donor who received a COVID-19 vaccine. Some clones in this sample may be carry-over from other donors' samples. The chain carries TRBV18 and TRBJ1-5; D not certain. In DNA, the CDR3 is TGTGCCAGCTCCACGGGCTTAGGCAATCAGCCCCAGCATTTT. Its protein product is CASSTGLGNQPQHF.